One and the same sample provided the 29 T cell receptor beta chains below, sequenced in a study of T-cell reconstitution after alpha-beta-depleted transplantation in children. During its preparation, the TCRbeta library received unique molecular identifiers. Each CDR3 protein is one row after TCRdb ran MiXCR on the PCR reads. The table records about 640,000 distinct CDR3 sequences, about an eighth of them present only once. Specimen: PBMCs, mostly from graft donor cells, collected 360 days after TCRalphabeta/CD19-depleted stem cell transplant. The receptors were sampled from a male patient under 18 who had a stem cell transplant for acute myeloid leukemia, so the T cells may come from the graft donor.

This clonotype occurred a few times. V gene TRBV14 combines with J gene TRBJ2-2; 10 bases fit TRBD2. CDR1 and CDR2 from the germline V gene are SGHDN and FVKESK. The CDR3 consists of 20 residues. Germline trimming cut 3 bases from V and 4 bases from J; bases unmatched to any gene: 17. CDR3 nucleotide sequence: TGTGCCAGCAGCCACCTACATCGGGCTAGCGGGAGATTGATCACCGGGGAGCTGTTTTTT. It is translated as CASSHLHRASGRLITGELFF.

This clonotype was found a few times. This chain links TRBV5-6 with TRBJ1-5; the D is unclear. V was shortened by 2 bases and J by 5 bases, with 8 bases between the two germline ends. The CDR3 has 13 residues. The germline V gene has CDR1 SGHDT and CDR2 YYEEEE. CDR3 coding DNA: TGTGCCAGCAGCTTTTCCCCTTATCAGCCCCAGCATTTT. Translated: CASSFSPYQPQHF.

This clonotype has a count of ten or more. The V gene is TRBV7-8, the J gene TRBJ2-1, with D maybe TRBD2 (6 bases). CDR1 is SGHVS, CDR2 FQNEAQ, per germline. V gave up 6 bases and J gave up 7 bases, with 16 bases separating them. CDR3 length: 14 amino acids. This CDR3 is CASSPGLASNEQFF. CDR3 in DNA: TGTGCCAGCAGTCCTGGCCTAGCGTCGAATGAGCAGTTCTTC.

In this sample, this clonotype turned up a few times. The J gene is TRBJ2-1, the V gene TRBV29-1, with D perhaps being TRBD1 or TRBD2 (5 bases each). Germline values: CDR1 SQVTM, CDR2 ANQGSEA. This CDR3 has 14 amino acids. The germline V and J ends were trimmed by 4 bases and 8 bases, with 18 bases remaining between them. The CDR3 here is CSVGFPGTHDEQFF. DNA of the CDR3: TGCAGCGTTGGTTTCCCCGGGACCCACGATGAGCAGTTCTTC.

This clonotype was found many times. J is TRBJ1-6 and V is TRBV5-5, with D unclear. Germline lookup yields CDR1 SGHKS and CDR2 YYEKEE (reference sequence). This CDR3 is built from 15 residues. The V gene lost 4 bases and the J gene lost 14 bases, with 22 bases spanning the gap. For the CDR3, the DNA is TGTGCCAGCAGCGTTTCTCCGGACTCCGATGGGACCCTCCACTTT. It yields the protein CASSVSPDSDGTLHF.

This sequence joins TRBV3-1 and TRBJ2-2; 8 bases are shared with TRBD2. Trimming took 11 bases from V and 7 from J; bases not matched to a gene: 21. Germline V lookup: CDR1 LGHDT, CDR2 YNNKEL (reference sequence). The CDR3 extends over 17 amino acids. CDR3 nucleotides: TGTGCCCTCAGCCCAAGGGGCGGGGGACTAGAAGGCGGGGAGCTGTTTTTT. Its translation is CALSPRGGGLEGGELFF.

This chain uses TRBV20-1 with TRBJ2-7, with 13 bases aligning to TRBD2. The CDR3 contains 13 residues. Looked up from germline, CDR1 is DFQATT and CDR2 is SNEGSKA (reference sequence). The junction had 4 bases not matched to a gene; V was cut back by 8 bases and J by 3 bases. As DNA, the CDR3 is TGCAGTTCAAGACTAGCGGGAGGCTACGAGCAGTACTTC. It yields the protein CSSRLAGGYEQYF.

This clonotype was observed at least ten times. The chain carries TRBV7-2 and TRBJ2-7; D ambiguous. Trimming cost V 1 base and J 7 bases, with 8 bases left between them. Per the germline V gene, CDR1 is SGHTA and CDR2 is FQGNSA. This CDR3 has 12 residues. Here the CDR3 DNA reads TGTGCCAGCAGCTTAGTGGACCGTGAGCAGTACTTC. Residues: CASSLVDREQYF.

This clonotype was picked up a small number of times. The chain has TRBV29-1 and TRBJ2-7, with D possibly TRBD2 on 5 matching bases. The CDR3 runs to 13 residues. CDR1 and CDR2 from the germline V gene are SQVTM and ANQGSEA. V was trimmed by 4 bases and J by 2 bases, leaving 12 bases between them. CDR3 region: CSVAARATYEQYF. CDR3 DNA sequence: TGCAGCGTTGCCGCGAGGGCGACCTACGAGCAGTACTTC.

The rearrangement uses TRBV20-1 and TRBJ2-5; weak D call: TRBD1 (6 bases). This CDR3 contains 14 residues. V was pared by 6 bases and J by 6 bases, with 20 bases between. The germline gives CDR1 DFQATT, CDR2 SNEGSKA (reference sequence). CDR3 DNA sequence: TGCAGTGCCGATTATTCGGGGACATCAAAGACCCAGTACTTC. The encoded protein is CSADYSGTSKTQYF.

This clonotype was counted only a few times. The rearrangement uses TRBV7-9 and TRBJ2-7; a weak D match, TRBD2 (6 bases). The V gene lost 6 bases and the J gene lost 4 bases, with 16 bases spanning the gap. The CDR3 contains 14 residues. Per germline, CDR1 SEHNR and CDR2 FQNEAQ (reference sequence). CDR3 sequence reads: CASSWDSSLYEQYF. In DNA form, the CDR3 reads TGTGCCAGCAGTTGGGACTCTAGTTTGTACGAGCAGTACTTC.

This clonotype was seen at least ten times. V gene TRBV7-2 combines with J gene TRBJ2-7, with 8 nucleotides matching TRBD1. CDR1 SGHTA and CDR2 FQGNSA come from the germline V gene. J was trimmed by 1 base and V by 5 bases; bases with no gene match: 10. This CDR3 is 16 amino acids long. CDR3 bases: TGTGCCAGCAGCCCCCACCCGGGACAGGCGTCCTACGAGCAGTACTTC. Its protein product is CASSPHPGQASYEQYF.

The rearrangement links TRBV7-3 to TRBJ2-4; either TRBD1 or TRBD2 may fit D (6 bases each). CDR3 size: 18 residues. V was shortened by 5 bases and J by 0 bases, with 20 bases between the two germline ends. Germline V CDR1 and CDR2: SGHTA, FQGTGA. Here the CDR3 reads CASSQEGGGNLAKNIQYF. The CDR3 coding sequence is TGTGCCAGCAGCCAGGAAGGAGGGGGGAATCTAGCCAAAAACATTCAGTACTTC.

This clonotype appeared many times. The chain has TRBV29-1 and TRBJ1-1; tentative D call: TRBD1 (6 bases). This CDR3 has 14 amino acids. V shed 6 bases and J shed 1 base, with 15 bases lying between them. Per the germline V gene, CDR1 is SQVTM and CDR2 is ANQGSEA. The CDR3 reads CSVKGGDGNTEAFF. DNA for the CDR3: TGCAGCGTCAAGGGGGGGGACGGGAACACTGAAGCTTTCTTT.

The V call is TRBV6-2 or TRBV6-3, the J call TRBJ2-5, with a weak D call TRBD1 (5 bases). Trimming pared 3 bases from V and 0 bases from J, leaving 8 bases between. There are 14 residues in the CDR3. Germline loops: CDR1 MNHEY, CDR2 SVGEGT. The CDR3 spells CASSYTGYQETQYF. CDR3 sequence (DNA): TGTGCCAGCAGTTATACAGGCTACCAAGAGACCCAGTACTTC.

This clonotype was found a few times. The chain links TRBV28 to TRBJ2-3; unclear D gene. Germline CDR1 and CDR2: MDHEN and SYDVKM. V was clipped by 2 bases and J by 5 bases, with 8 bases between them. The CDR3 loop spans 13 amino acids. This CDR3 reads CASSLLLGDTQYF. CDR3 bases: TGTGCCAGCAGTTTACTTCTAGGAGATACGCAGTATTTT.

This chain joins TRBV9 and TRBJ2-7; 8 bases fit TRBD2. CDR1 and CDR2 (germline): SGDLS, YYNGEE. V lost 3 bases, J lost 4 bases, and 6 bases stayed unmatched. The CDR3 is made up of 14 amino acids. The CDR3 coding sequence is TGTGCCAGCAGCGGGAGCGGGAGTCAATACGAGCAGTACTTC. It specifies CASSGSGSQYEQYF.

This chain joins TRBV25-1 and TRBJ2-5, with D unresolved. The germline CDR1 and CDR2 sequences are MGHDK and SYGVNS. CDR3 length equals 12 residues. Trimming removed 0 bases from V and 3 bases from J, with 2 bases in between. The CDR3 bases are TGTGCCAGCAGTGAATATAAAGAGACCCAGTACTTC. Translation: CASSEYKETQYF.

This rearrangement joins TRBV10-2 to TRBJ2-3, with 7 nucleotides matching TRBD1. CDR3 length: 12 amino acids. Unmatched junction bases numbered 0, after V lost 6 bases and J lost 3 bases. Germline-derived CDR1 and CDR2 are WSHSY and SAAADI. Written as DNA, the CDR3 is TGCGCCAGCAGGGACAGGACAGATACGCAGTATTTT. Residues: CASRDRTDTQYF.

Points on this clonotype: A much more abundant neighbour one base away suggests this may be a read error. The chain carries TRBV28 and TRBJ2-3; D possibly matches TRBD1 or TRBD2 (6 bases each). The CDR3 length is 14 residues. Germline V gene data show CDR1 as MDHEN and CDR2 as SYDVKM. CDR3 DNA sequence: TGTGCCGGACCGGGACAAACTAGCACAGATACGCATTATTTT. Translation gives CAGPGQTSTDTHYF.

The V and J genes are TRBV6-2 or TRBV6-3 and TRBJ2-7; D unresolved. Germline-derived CDR1 and CDR2 are MNHEY and SVGEGT. With 0 bases removed from V and 0 bases from J, the gap between germline ends came to 12 bases. The CDR3 loop spans 16 amino acids. CDR3 protein: CASSYSRRRNSYEQYF. The CDR3, as DNA: TGTGCCAGCAGTTACTCGAGACGACGGAACTCCTACGAGCAGTACTTC.

This sequence joins TRBV5-1 and TRBJ2-1; 12 bases map to TRBD2. Trimming cost V 4 bases and J 7 bases; bases outside gene matches: 9. Looked up from germline, CDR1 is SGHRS and CDR2 is YFSETQ. CDR3 length: 16 amino acids. CDR3 sequence: CASSIETSGSGNEQFF. CDR3 in DNA: TGCGCCAGCAGCATCGAGACTAGCGGGAGTGGAAATGAGCAGTTCTTC.

This clonotype was recorded many times. The rearrangement links TRBV29-1 to TRBJ1-1; D is possibly TRBD1 (5 bases). Germline V gene lookup returns CDR1 SQVTM and CDR2 ANQGSEA. The CDR3 is 14 amino acids. The germline V and J ends were trimmed by 1 base and 1 base, with 10 bases remaining between them. The chain's CDR3 is CSVEVGAKNTEAFF. Written as DNA, the CDR3 is TGCAGCGTTGAAGTAGGGGCTAAGAACACTGAAGCTTTCTTT.

This clonotype was recorded at least ten times. J is TRBJ2-1 and V is TRBV7-2; 7 bases map to TRBD1. V lost 3 bases and J lost 4; bases outside the gene matches: 3. The CDR3 totals 14 residues. Germline CDR1 SGHTA, CDR2 FQGNSA. The CDR3 bases are TGTGCCAGCAGCTTCCGGGACAGTTACAATGAGCAGTTCTTC. Amino acid sequence: CASSFRDSYNEQFF.

The J gene is TRBJ2-7, the V gene TRBV6-2 or TRBV6-3; D may correspond to TRBD1 or TRBD2 (6 bases each). There are 14 residues in the CDR3. Germline loops: CDR1 MNHEY, CDR2 SVGEGT. Trimming removed 10 bases from V and 2 bases from J, with 18 bases in between. The CDR3 nucleotides are TGTGCCACGTTCAGAGGGGGGCCCCCCTACGAGCAGTACTTC. Amino acid sequence: CATFRGGPPYEQYF.

The V gene is TRBV18, the J gene TRBJ2-1, with 12 bases matching TRBD2. The ends lost 5 bases at V and 5 bases at J; junction bases unmatched: 13. The CDR3 has 18 residues. The germline V gene encodes CDR1 KGHSH and CDR2 LQKENI. CDR3 loop: CASSFLAGGPTVNNEQFF. DNA for the CDR3: TGTGCCAGCTCATTCCTAGCGGGAGGGCCCACGGTTAACAATGAGCAGTTCTTC.

The chain recombines TRBV29-1 with TRBJ1-2; weak D call: TRBD1 (6 bases). Looked up from germline, CDR1 is SQVTM and CDR2 is ANQGSEA. CDR3 length: 14 residues. Trimming cost V 6 bases and J 6 bases, with 20 bases left between them. CDR3 coding DNA: TGCAGCGTAGGAGTAATACGCCCAGGGGATGGCTACACCTTC. Its translation: CSVGVIRPGDGYTF.

This clonotype was seen only a few times. The rearrangement uses TRBV7-2 and TRBJ2-3; D call uncertain. CDR3 length: 15 residues. The V end lost 5 bases, the J end lost 2 bases, and 14 bases lay between the germline ends. Looked up from germline, CDR1 is SGHTA and CDR2 is FQGNSA. The CDR3 protein is CASSLDPFYTDTQYF. CDR3 sequence (DNA): TGTGCCAGCAGCCTTGACCCTTTTTACACAGATACGCAGTATTTT.

This clonotype was found many times. V usage is TRBV5-1 and J usage is TRBJ2-1; D call uncertain. The CDR3 consists of 13 residues. Between the trimmed V and J ends, which lost 5 bases and 5 bases, there was a span of 11 bases. Germline CDR1 reads SGHRS; CDR2 reads YFSETQ. CDR3 protein: CASRRNRDNEQFF. The DNA of the CDR3 is TGCGCCAGCAGACGGAACCGCGACAATGAGCAGTTCTTC.